Listed below are T cell receptor beta chains from one sample, sequenced in a study of shared clonotypes between healthy human individuals. Profiled with immunoSEQ multiplex PCR; TCRdb holds only in-frame clones, not every one. Found here are approximately 180,000 clones, approximately 92% of them singletons; the top ten hold 0.067%. The sequenced sample was naive CD4+ T cells sorted from blood. These receptor sequences come from a woman aged 30 to 39 in good health. The CDR3 runs from the conserved cysteine through the conserved F or W. The D gene is left open where the match is weak. Clone size is given for some rows only: seen once, a few or many times, or a class if the clone is expanded.

j_call v_call d_call clone_size cdr3_aa cdr3_nt
TRBJ2-7 TRBV6-5 TRBD2 NA CASRARREPSYEQYF TGTGCCAGCAGGGCTAGGCGGGAGCCCTCCTACGAGCAGTACTTC
TRBJ2-1 TRBV11-2 NA NA CASSRTRNLYNEQFF TGTGCCAGCAGCCGTACCCGGAACTTATACAATGAGCAGTTCTTC
TRBJ1-1 TRBV7-9 TRBD1 NA CASSQGQGATEAFF TGTGCCAGCAGCCAGGGACAGGGGGCCACTGAAGCTTTCTTT
TRBJ2-3 TRBV18 NA NA CASSPSRDTQYF TGTGCCAGCTCACCATCACGGGATACGCAGTATTTT
TRBJ2-1 TRBV6-5 NA NA CASPRAEIYNEQFF TGTGCCAGCCCTCGCGCCGAGATCTACAATGAGCAGTTCTTC
TRBJ2-3 TRBV7-6 TRBD2 NA CASSLSGSGTDTQYF TGTGCCAGCAGCCTCAGCGGGAGCGGCACAGATACGCAGTATTTT
TRBJ2-6 TRBV11-2 NA NA CASSLWGAGANVLTF TGTGCCAGCAGCTTATGGGGTGCTGGGGCCAACGTCCTGACTTTC
TRBJ2-3 TRBV9 TRBD2 NA CASSFQGTSGTDTQYF TGTGCCAGCAGCTTCCAAGGGACTAGCGGCACAGATACGCAGTATTTT
TRBJ1-6 TRBV4-1 TRBD1 NA CASSQVHGQGAHSPLHF TGCGCCAGCAGCCAAGTCCACGGACAGGGGGCCCATTCACCCCTCCACTTT
TRBJ2-6 TRBV28 NA NA CASSDVLTF TGTGCCAGCTCGGACGTCCTGACTTTC
TRBJ2-1 TRBV9 NA NA CASSARLAEGGYEQFF TGTGCCAGCAGCGCTAGACTAGCTGAGGGGGGCTATGAGCAGTTCTTC
TRBJ2-6 TRBV27 NA NA CASSSLSGANVLTF TGTGCCAGCAGTTCGCTCTCTGGGGCCAACGTCCTGACTTTC
TRBJ1-2 TRBV5-1 NA NA CASSLEQGGYTF TGCGCCAGCAGCTTGGAGCAGGGGGGCTACACCTTC
TRBJ2-5 TRBV28 TRBD2 NA CASREGSQETQYF TGTGCCAGCCGGGAGGGCTCCCAAGAGACCCAGTACTTC
TRBJ2-2 TRBV6-5 NA NA CASSYSSGFPGELFF TGTGCCAGCAGTTACTCAAGCGGGTTCCCCGGGGAGCTGTTTTTT
TRBJ2-5 TRBV7-2 TRBD2 NA CASSRGLAGGWEQYF TGTGCCAGCAGCCGTGGACTAGCGGGAGGGTGGGAGCAGTACTTC
TRBJ2-7 TRBV30 NA NA CAWSVLGRSIYEQYF TGTGCCTGGAGTGTACTCGGCAGGTCCATCTACGAGCAGTACTTC
TRBJ2-2 TRBV5-1 NA NA CASSGVGSVGELFF TGCGCCAGCTCTGGGGTTGGGTCCGTCGGGGAGCTGTTTTTT
TRBJ2-7 TRBV19 NA NA CASSIDPVSYEQYF TGTGCCAGTAGTATAGACCCGGTCTCCTACGAGCAGTACTTC
TRBJ1-4 TRBV29-1 NA NA CSVSPTAAVNEKLFF TGCAGCGTCTCACCTACGGCAGCCGTTAATGAAAAACTGTTTTTT
TRBJ1-4 TRBV15 NA NA CATSSRQGLNEKLFF TGTGCCACCAGCAGCCGTCAAGGTCTAAATGAAAAACTGTTTTTT
TRBJ1-1 TRBV2 NA NA CATQEMNTEAFF TGTGCCACCCAGGAAATGAACACTGAAGCTTTCTTT
TRBJ1-2 TRBV5-1 NA NA CASSRGAGYGYTF TGCGCCAGCAGTAGAGGGGCCGGCTATGGCTACACCTTC
TRBJ2-3 TRBV13 NA NA CASNRWPDTQYF TGTGCCAGCAACAGATGGCCAGATACGCAGTATTTT
TRBJ1-1 TRBV6-5 TRBD1 NA CASSYDRGGNTEAFF TGTGCCAGCAGTTATGACAGGGGAGGGAACACTGAAGCTTTCTTT
TRBJ2-1 TRBV11-2 TRBD2 NA CASSLVGLAGTYNEQFF TGTGCCAGCAGCTTAGTCGGGCTAGCGGGGACCTACAATGAGCAGTTCTTC
TRBJ2-3 TRBV6-1 NA once CASRSGPSTDTQYF TGTGCCAGCAGAAGCGGACCTAGCACAGATACGCAGTATTTT
TRBJ1-2 TRBV2 TRBD1 NA CASSGQGGYGYTF TGTGCCAGCAGCGGACAGGGGGGATATGGCTACACCTTC
TRBJ2-7 TRBV19 NA NA CASSKEGTSFYEQYF TGTGCCAGTAGTAAAGAGGGGACTTCTTTTTACGAGCAGTACTTC
TRBJ2-7 TRBV2 NA NA CASSGASGSYEQYF TGTGCCAGCAGTGGTGCCTCGGGATCCTACGAGCAGTACTTC
TRBJ1-1 TRBV23-1 NA once CASSQSRGTEAFF TGCGCCAGCAGTCAATCTCGGGGCACTGAAGCTTTCTTT
TRBJ2-7 TRBV28 NA NA CASRAGTPSYEQYF TGTGCCAGCAGGGCCGGGACACCTTCCTACGAGCAGTACTTC
TRBJ2-7 TRBV28 NA once CASSGEAYEQYF TGTGCCAGCAGTGGGGAAGCTTACGAGCAGTACTTC
TRBJ2-2 TRBV9 NA NA CASSVDTGELFF TGTGCCAGCAGCGTAGATACCGGGGAGCTGTTTTTT
TRBJ1-2 TRBV11-2 NA NA CASSLGRWGSGYTF TGTGCCAGCAGCTTGGGACGGTGGGGCAGTGGCTACACCTTC
TRBJ2-2 TRBV9 TRBD2 once CASSDGLGETSGTNTGELFF TGTGCCAGCAGCGACGGCTTAGGAGAAACTAGCGGGACGAACACCGGGGAGCTGTTTTTT
TRBJ2-5 TRBV4-1 NA NA CASSHGLRFGQSKETQYF TGCGCCAGCAGCCATGGACTCCGGTTTGGACAGAGCAAAGAGACCCAGTACTTC
TRBJ2-5 TRBV7-9 TRBD2 NA CASNKGLAGQETQYF TGTGCCAGCAACAAGGGACTAGCGGGACAAGAGACCCAGTACTTC
TRBJ2-7 TRBV11-2 NA NA CASSLGLWGAYEQYF TGTGCCAGCAGCTTAGGGCTATGGGGGGCCTACGAGCAGTACTTC
TRBJ2-7 TRBV30 NA few CAWSTMLTYEQYF TGTGCCTGGAGTACGATGCTCACCTACGAGCAGTACTTC
TRBJ2-6 TRBV2 NA NA CASSAYKANSGANVLTF TGTGCCAGCAGCGCATACAAGGCAAACTCTGGGGCCAACGTCCTGACTTTC
TRBJ2-7 TRBV9 TRBD2 NA CASSLGLTYEQYF TGTGCCAGCAGCTTGGGACTAACCTACGAGCAGTACTTC
TRBJ2-7 TRBV28 NA NA CASSLRGYYEQYF TGTGCCAGCAGTCTTAGGGGGTATTACGAGCAGTACTTC
TRBJ1-4 TRBV2 NA NA CASSDAGVPNEKLFF TGTGCCAGCAGTGATGCAGGGGTTCCTAATGAAAAACTGTTTTTT
TRBJ2-5 TRBV19 TRBD2 NA CASSRLAGPGGETQYF TGTGCCAGTAGTAGACTAGCGGGTCCTGGGGGAGAGACCCAGTACTTC
TRBJ1-5 TRBV7-8 NA NA CASSPGQTGNQPQHF TGTGCCAGCAGCCCGGGACAAACAGGCAATCAGCCCCAGCATTTT
TRBJ2-7 TRBV5-8 NA NA CASRDGTSFSYEQYF TGTGCCAGCAGGGATGGGACCTCTTTTTCCTACGAGCAGTACTTC
TRBJ2-7 TRBV18 NA NA CASSPAGYEQYF TGTGCCAGCTCACCTGCCGGCTACGAGCAGTACTTC
TRBJ2-1 TRBV5-6 NA NA CASSLDRAANNEQFF TGTGCCAGCAGCTTGGACAGGGCGGCGAACAATGAGCAGTTCTTC
TRBJ1-1 TRBV28 TRBD1 NA CASINTGGAGTEAFF TGTGCCAGCATTAACACAGGGGGCGCGGGCACTGAAGCTTTCTTT
TRBJ2-7 TRBV7-6 NA NA CASSVSVGNYEQYF TGTGCCAGCAGTGTTTCAGTCGGGAATTACGAGCAGTACTTC